This T cell receptor beta chain was sequenced for a study of graft-versus-host responses after intestinal transplantation. Overall study: Among the recipients, transplants were multivisceral, liver-intestinal, or isolated intestinal. Tacrolimus plus steroids were given to all recipients for two to three years, preceded by anti-thymocyte globulin induction.

The study's findings and limits: There were GvH clones found in recipient marrow, and some of them appeared first in ileum or blood. Early post-transplant declines in HvG were associated with peak levels of circulating GvH clones.

This CDR3 comprises 14 residues. Deletions cut 0 bases from V and 2 bases from J, with 7 bases between. Looked up from germline, CDR1 is MNHEY and CDR2 is SVGAGI. In regard to this clone: Antigen unknown.

This table comes from immunoSEQ multiplex PCR, and its TCRdb copy is limited to in-frame clones, with some not included. The sample contains approximately 76,000 clones, about 87% of which appear only once. Sequencing used unstimulated CD4+ T cells sorted from spleen or lymph node cells, obtained before transplant. The chain uses TRBV6-5 and TRBJ1-1; D unresolved. This clonotype originated in a human donor who was the organ donor for an intestinal transplant. In nucleotides, the CDR3 is TGTGCCAGCAGTTACTCGAAGCCTAACACTGAAGCTTTCTTT. This sequence encodes CASSYSKPNTEAFF.